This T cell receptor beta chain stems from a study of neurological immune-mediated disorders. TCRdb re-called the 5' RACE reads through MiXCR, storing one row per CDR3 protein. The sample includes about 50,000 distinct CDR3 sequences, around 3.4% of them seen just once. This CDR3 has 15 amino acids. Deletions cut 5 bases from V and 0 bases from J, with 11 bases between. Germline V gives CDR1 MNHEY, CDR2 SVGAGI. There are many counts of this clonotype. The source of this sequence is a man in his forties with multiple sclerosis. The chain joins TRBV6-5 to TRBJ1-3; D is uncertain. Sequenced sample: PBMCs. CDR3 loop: CASSKDSYSGNTIYF. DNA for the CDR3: TGTGCCAGCAGTAAGGACTCTTACTCTGGAAACACCATATATTTT.